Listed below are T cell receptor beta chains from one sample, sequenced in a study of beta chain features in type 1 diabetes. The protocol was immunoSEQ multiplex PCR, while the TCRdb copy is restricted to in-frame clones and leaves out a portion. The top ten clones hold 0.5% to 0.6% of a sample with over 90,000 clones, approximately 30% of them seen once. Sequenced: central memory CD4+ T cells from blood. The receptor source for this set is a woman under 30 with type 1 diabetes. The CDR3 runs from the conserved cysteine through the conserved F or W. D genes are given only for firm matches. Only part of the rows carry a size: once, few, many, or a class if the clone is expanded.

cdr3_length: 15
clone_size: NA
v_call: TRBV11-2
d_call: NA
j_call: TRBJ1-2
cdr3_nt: TGTGCCACCCAGCTTAACAGAGCATCGAACTATGGCTACACCTTC
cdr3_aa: CATQLNRASNYGYTF

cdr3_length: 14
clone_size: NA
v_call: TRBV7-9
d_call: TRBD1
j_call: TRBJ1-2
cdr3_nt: TGTGCCAGCAGCACTCGGACAGGGGACTATGGCTACACCTTC
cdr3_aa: CASSTRTGDYGYTF

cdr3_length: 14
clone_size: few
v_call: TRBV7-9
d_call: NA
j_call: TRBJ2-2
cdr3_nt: TGTGCCAGCAGCCCGAGCGGGAACACCGGGGAGCTGTTTTTT
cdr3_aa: CASSPSGNTGELFF

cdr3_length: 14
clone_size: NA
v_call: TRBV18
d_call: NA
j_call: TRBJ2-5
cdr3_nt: TGTGCCAGCTCACCGGTTGCGGGCCAAGAGACCCAGTACTTC
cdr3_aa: CASSPVAGQETQYF

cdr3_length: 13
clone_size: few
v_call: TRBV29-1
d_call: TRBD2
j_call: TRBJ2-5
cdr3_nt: TGCAGCGTCCCGCGGGAGGGCTGGGTGGCCCAGTACTTC
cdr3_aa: CSVPREGWVAQYF

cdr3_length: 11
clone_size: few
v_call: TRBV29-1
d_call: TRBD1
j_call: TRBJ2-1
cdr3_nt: TGCAGCGTGGACAGGAGAAATGAGCAGTTCTTC
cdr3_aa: CSVDRRNEQFF

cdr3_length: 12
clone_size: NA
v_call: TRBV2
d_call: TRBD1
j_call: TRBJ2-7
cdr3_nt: TGTGCCAGCAGGCAGGGGGCCTACGAGCAGTACTTC
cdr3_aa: CASRQGAYEQYF

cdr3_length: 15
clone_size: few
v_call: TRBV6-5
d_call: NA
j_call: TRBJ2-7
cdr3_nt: TGTGCCAGCAGTTATTCGATCGTACAGGAGTACGAGCAGTACTTC
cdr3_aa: CASSYSIVQEYEQYF

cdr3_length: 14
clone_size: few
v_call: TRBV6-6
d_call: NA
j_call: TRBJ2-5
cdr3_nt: TGTGCCAGCAGTTACCGGGACTACCAAGAGACCCAGTACTTC
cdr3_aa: CASSYRDYQETQYF

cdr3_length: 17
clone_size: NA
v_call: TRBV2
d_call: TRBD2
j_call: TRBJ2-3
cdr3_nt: TGTGCCAGCAGTTTCCGAGGACTAGCGGGTGTCACAGATACGCAGTATTTT
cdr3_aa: CASSFRGLAGVTDTQYF

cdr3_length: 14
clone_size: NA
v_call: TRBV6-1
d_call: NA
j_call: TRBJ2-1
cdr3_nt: TGTGCCAGCATAGATCATAGCTCCTACAATGAGCAGTTCTTC
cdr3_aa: CASIDHSSYNEQFF

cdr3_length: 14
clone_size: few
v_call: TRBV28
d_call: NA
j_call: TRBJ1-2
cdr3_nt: TGTGCCAGCAGCCAGACCCCACAGAGCTATGGCTACACCTTC
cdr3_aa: CASSQTPQSYGYTF

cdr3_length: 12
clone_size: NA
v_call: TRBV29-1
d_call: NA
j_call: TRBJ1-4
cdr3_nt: TGCAGCGGGGCGGAGGGCCCTGAAAAACTGTTTTTT
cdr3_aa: CSGAEGPEKLFF

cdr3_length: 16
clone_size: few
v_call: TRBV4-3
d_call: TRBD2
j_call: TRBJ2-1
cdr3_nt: TGCGCCAGCAGCCACCAACTAGCGGGAGTCTACAATGAGCAGTTCTTC
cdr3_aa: CASSHQLAGVYNEQFF

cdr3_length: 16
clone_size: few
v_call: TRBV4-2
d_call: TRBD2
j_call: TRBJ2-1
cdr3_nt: TGTGCCAGCAGCCAAGATGGGACTAGCGGTGACAATGAGCAGTTCTTC
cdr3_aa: CASSQDGTSGDNEQFF

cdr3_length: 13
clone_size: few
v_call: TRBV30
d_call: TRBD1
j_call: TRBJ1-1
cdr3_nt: TGTGCCTGGAGCCGGACAGGGCGAGTCGAAGCTTTCTTT
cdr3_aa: CAWSRTGRVEAFF

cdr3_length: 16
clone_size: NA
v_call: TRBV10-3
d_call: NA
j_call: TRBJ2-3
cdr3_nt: TGTGCCATCAGTGAGTCACTGGGGGACACCGGGGATACGCAGTATTTT
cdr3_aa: CAISESLGDTGDTQYF

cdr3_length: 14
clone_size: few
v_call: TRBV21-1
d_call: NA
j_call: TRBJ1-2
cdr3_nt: TGTGCCAGCAGCAAAGCGGGGGGGGACTATGGCTACACCTTC
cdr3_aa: CASSKAGGDYGYTF

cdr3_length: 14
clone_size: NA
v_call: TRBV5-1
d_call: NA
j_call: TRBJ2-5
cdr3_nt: TGCGCCAGCAGCAGGGCGGAAGGGAGAGAGACCCAGTACTTC
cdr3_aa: CASSRAEGRETQYF

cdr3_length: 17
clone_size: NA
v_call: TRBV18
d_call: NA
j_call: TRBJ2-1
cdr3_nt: TGTGCCAGCTCACCATTCGAGGGGACTCGCTCCTACAATGAGCAGTTCTTC
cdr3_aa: CASSPFEGTRSYNEQFF

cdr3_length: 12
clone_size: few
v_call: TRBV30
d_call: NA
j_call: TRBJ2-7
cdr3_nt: TGTGCCTGGAGTGGGGGCGGCTTAAAGCAGTACTTC
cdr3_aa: CAWSGGGLKQYF

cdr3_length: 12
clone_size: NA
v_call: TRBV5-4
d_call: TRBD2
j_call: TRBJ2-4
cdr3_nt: TGTGCCCTCGCCCGGGAGGATAACATTCAGTACTTC
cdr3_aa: CALAREDNIQYF

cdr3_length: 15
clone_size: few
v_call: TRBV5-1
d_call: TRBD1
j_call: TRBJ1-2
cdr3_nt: TGCGCCAGCAGCTTCACACGACAGGGAAACTATGGCTACACCTTC
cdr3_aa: CASSFTRQGNYGYTF

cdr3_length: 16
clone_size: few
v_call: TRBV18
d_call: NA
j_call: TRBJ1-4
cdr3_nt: TGTGCCAGCTCACAAACGGCCCCGAGGGCTAGTGAAAAACTGTTTTTT
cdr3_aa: CASSQTAPRASEKLFF

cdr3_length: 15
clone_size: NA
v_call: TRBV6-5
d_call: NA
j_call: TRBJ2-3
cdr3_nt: TGTGCCAGCAGCCGTGGGGGAACTAGCCAAGATACGCAGTATTTT
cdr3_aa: CASSRGGTSQDTQYF

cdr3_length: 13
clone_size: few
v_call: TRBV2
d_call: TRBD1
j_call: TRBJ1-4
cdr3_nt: TGTGCCGGACACAGGGGAACTAATGAAAAACTGTTTTTT
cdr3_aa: CAGHRGTNEKLFF

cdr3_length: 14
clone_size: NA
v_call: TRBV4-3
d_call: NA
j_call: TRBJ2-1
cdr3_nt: TGCGCCAGCAGCCAAGAGGCTGGGAGCAATGAGCAGTTCTTC
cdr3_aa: CASSQEAGSNEQFF

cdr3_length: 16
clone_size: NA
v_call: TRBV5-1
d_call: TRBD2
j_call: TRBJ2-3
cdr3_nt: TGCGCCAGCGGGTGGGAGGGCCAAAGTCTGAGAGATACGCAGTATTTT
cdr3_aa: CASGWEGQSLRDTQYF

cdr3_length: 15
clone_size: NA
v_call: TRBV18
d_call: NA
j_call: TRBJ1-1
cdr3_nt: TGTGCCAGCTCACCCGGGACTATCATGAACACTGAAGCTTTCTTT
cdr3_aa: CASSPGTIMNTEAFF

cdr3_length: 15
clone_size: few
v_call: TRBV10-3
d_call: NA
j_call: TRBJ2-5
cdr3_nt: TGTGCCATCAGTGTGGGGCTAGCGAGCCAAGAGACCCAGTACTTC
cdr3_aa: CAISVGLASQETQYF

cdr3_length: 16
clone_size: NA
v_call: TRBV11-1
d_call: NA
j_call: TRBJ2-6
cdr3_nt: TGTGCCAGCAGCTTACCCGGAGCCTCTGGGGCCAACGTCCTGACTTTC
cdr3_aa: CASSLPGASGANVLTF

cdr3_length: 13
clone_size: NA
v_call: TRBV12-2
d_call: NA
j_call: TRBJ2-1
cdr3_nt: TGTGCAAGTCGCTTTGCGAGGGCCGGTGAGCAGTTCTTC
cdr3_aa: CASRFARAGEQFF

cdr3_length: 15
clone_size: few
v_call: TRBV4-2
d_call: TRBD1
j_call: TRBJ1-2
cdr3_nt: TGTGCCAGCAGCCAAGAGGGACAGGACGTCTATGGCTACACCTTC
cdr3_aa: CASSQEGQDVYGYTF

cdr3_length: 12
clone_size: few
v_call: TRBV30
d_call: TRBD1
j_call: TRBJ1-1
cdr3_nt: TGTGCCGGGGACAGGCTGGGGACTGAAGCTTTCTTT
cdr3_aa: CAGDRLGTEAFF

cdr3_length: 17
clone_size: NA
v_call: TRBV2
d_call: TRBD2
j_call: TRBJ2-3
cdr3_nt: TGTGCCAGCAGAAAGACTAGCGGGAGGTCGTTCACAGATACGCAGTATTTT
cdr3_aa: CASRKTSGRSFTDTQYF

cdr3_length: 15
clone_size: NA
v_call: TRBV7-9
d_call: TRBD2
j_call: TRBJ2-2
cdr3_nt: TGTGCCAGCAGCATCGGACTAGCGGGAGGGGGGGAGCTGTTTTTT
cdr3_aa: CASSIGLAGGGELFF

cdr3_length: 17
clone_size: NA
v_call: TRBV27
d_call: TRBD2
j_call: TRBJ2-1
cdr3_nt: TGTGCCAGCAGTTTTGTAAGGTCTAGCGGGAGGGGAGCTGAGCAGTTCTTC
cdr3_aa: CASSFVRSSGRGAEQFF